This T cell receptor beta chain was retrieved from a study of T-cell reconstitution after alpha-beta-depleted transplantation in children. Construction of the TCRbeta library involved unique molecular identifiers. Via MiXCR, TCRdb re-called the PCR reads, giving one row per CDR3 protein. The data contain just over 950,000 distinct CDR3 sequences, about 30% of them singletons. Findings and limits, study-wide: After one year, T-cell counts and TCRbeta diversity mostly came from new T cells. After transplant, at about two months, alpha-beta T cells were reportedly derived from several hundred expanded graft clones. Day-60 TCRbeta diversity that was high in some patients was derived from surviving recipient T cells and thymic progenitors.

As to this clonotype: The antigen is unknown.

The germline gives CDR1 SGHRS, CDR2 YFSETQ. The CDR3 consists of 14 residues. Between the trimmed V and J ends, which lost 2 bases and 4 bases, there was a span of 12 bases. The input for sequencing was PBMCs, mostly from graft donor cells, taken 360 days after TCRalphabeta/CD19-depleted stem cell transplant. The sequence came from a boy in the first two years of life who had a stem cell transplant for SCID, so the T cells may come from the graft donor. The chain carries TRBV5-1 and TRBJ2-5; perhaps D is TRBD1 or TRBD2 (5 bases each). CDR3 amino acids: CASSLLDSGETQYF. Here the CDR3 DNA reads TGCGCCAGCAGCTTACTTGACAGCGGAGAGACCCAGTACTTC.